This T cell receptor (beta chain) was sequenced in a study of blood T cells in healthy people across ages. Study-level points and caveats: CMV status of donors was not determined, possibly confounding expanded clonotype changes. Across the age range, TCR beta diversity per million T cells fell in a roughly linear way.

For this clonotype: The antigen remains undetermined.

The second PCR ran about 6 to 11 cycles with a sample-barcoded 5' primer and J-beta primers. A single record per CDR3 protein comes from TCRdb applying MiXCR to the 5' RACE reads. The table has some 750,000 distinct CDR3 sequences, 20% to 25% seen once. The specimen sequenced was blood. The receptor comes from a man aged 65-85 years in good health.

The DNA for the CDR3 is TGTGCCAGCAGCTTAGACGTCGGGGCGGGAGGTTTAACAGATACGCAGTATTTT. Translated: CASSLDVGAGGLTDTQYF. The V and J genes are TRBV7-2 and TRBJ2-3, with 8 bases aligning to TRBD2. Trimming cost V 1 base and J 3 bases; bases outside gene matches: 12. The CDR3 has 18 amino acids. Per germline, CDR1 SGHTA and CDR2 FQGNSA.